This T cell receptor (beta chain) was recorded in a study of T cells after somatic rescue of genetic block (dated by TCRdb to 2020 to 2021). Study-wide context: What the study looked at was long-term robustness, specifically in a T-cell system that came about through somatic rescue of a genetic block in T-cell development.

This clone was seen once. Its binding antigen is unknown. Base qualities are not provided; no much larger clone lies one nucleotide away. Reading the germline V gene (reference sequence) gives CDR1 SGHKS and CDR2 YYEKEE. The CDR3 runs 14 residues from the cysteine to the phenylalanine. Just CDR3 DNA is preserved here, 42 bases in frame from base 1. From V the trimming removes 4 bases and from J it removes 6 bases, while the gene matches leave 6 bases of the junction unaccounted for. To prepare the library, the immunoSEQ multiplex PCR assay was applied. The immuneACCESS repertoire file appears here via TCRdb, limited to in-frame rearrangements. These files lack a portion of the clones; in checked studies, under half of the deficit traces to unresolved V genes, and the cause of the others is not known. This sample has approximately 110,000 clones in its table, and around nine tenths of those were observed once. Over 1.1% of the sample belongs to the ten largest clones.

The receptor was isolated from a woman aged 18-30 years. Sequencing was done on a sample of peripheral blood mononuclear cells (PBMCs). The rearranged chain carries TRBV5-5 and TRBJ2-2; TRBD2 fits 7 bases in the junction. The CDR3 region reads CASSDRRGAGELFF. The nucleotide sequence reads TGTGCCAGCAGCGACCGCCGGGGGGCCGGGGAGCTGTTTTTT.